The 6 T cell receptor beta chains presented below share a single source sample, sequenced in a study of T cells in Graves' hyperthyroidism and ophthalmopathy. What was amplified from RNA transcripts were TCR beta CDR3 regions. HTBI primers were used for first-round RT-PCR of the TCR CDR3. MiXCR was run by TCRdb on the multiplex PCR reads, yielding one entry per CDR3 protein. Among around 420,000 distinct CDR3 sequences listed, approximately 14% were seen once. Sequencing was done on a sample of blood. All receptors come from a woman aged 18-30 years with Graves' hyperthyroidism.

At least ten counts were recorded for this clonotype. The chain is built from TRBV5-1 and TRBJ2-7; 11 positions agree with TRBD2. The CDR3 covers 15 residues. The germline CDR1 and CDR2 sequences are SGHRS and YFSETQ. V trimming: 1 base; J trimming: 5 bases; junction bases outside the gene matches: 5. CDR3 sequence (DNA): TGCGCCAGCAGCTTGACTAGCGGGAGAGGACACGAGCAGTACTTC. This sequence encodes CASSLTSGRGHEQYF.

This clonotype was counted ten times or more. The chain combines TRBV24-1 with TRBJ2-1; the match to TRBD2 covers 8 bases. This CDR3 is 14 amino acids long. V lost 3 bases to trimming and J lost 7 bases; unmatched junction nucleotides: 4. CDR1 and CDR2 (germline): KGHDR, SFDVKD. CDR3: CATSDGAGANEQFF. The CDR3 bases are TGTGCCACCAGTGATGGAGCGGGAGCGAATGAGCAGTTCTTC.

This clonotype came up many times. The chain employs TRBV12-3 or TRBV12-4 and TRBJ1-1; 7 nucleotides agree with TRBD1. The CDR3 runs to 15 residues. The junction had 14 bases not matched to a gene; V was cut back by 6 bases and J by 7 bases. CDR3 region: CASSFPGQSLNEAFF. DNA for the CDR3: TGTGCCAGCAGCTTTCCGGGACAGAGTCTAAATGAAGCTTTCTTT.

This clonotype was observed at least ten times. The chain has TRBV7-2 and TRBJ2-3; D remains unclear. CDR1 is SGHTA and CDR2 is FQGNSA in the germline V gene. The CDR3 covers 17 residues. Trimming stripped 1 base from V and 2 bases from J, with 16 bases between. DNA of the CDR3: TGTGCCAGCAGCTTAGGGTTTTTAGGTTCTCCCACAGATACGCAGTATTTT. Translated: CASSLGFLGSPTDTQYF.

This clonotype was picked up many times. J is TRBJ2-1 and V is TRBV11-2, with 10 positions matching TRBD1. This CDR3 has 16 amino acids. The V segment lost 1 base and the J segment 8 bases; nucleotides outside the gene matches: 8. Germline values: CDR1 SGHAT, CDR2 FQNNGV. The DNA for the CDR3 is TGTGCCAGCAGCTTAGTGGGGGGGACAGGGGTCGATGAGCAGTTCTTC. Encoded protein: CASSLVGGTGVDEQFF. Full variable domain (remainder filled in from reference TRBV11-2 and TRBJ2-1): EAGVAQSPRYKIIEKRQSVAFWCNPISGHATLYWYQQILGQGPKLLIQFQNNGVVDDSQLPKDRFSAERLKGVDSTLKIQPAKLEDSAVYLCASSLVGGTGVDEQFFGPGTRLTVL.

This clonotype occurred many times. The chain uses TRBV28 and TRBJ1-2; D uncertain. Trimming removed 3 bases from V and 4 bases from J, with 12 bases in between. Germline assignment: CDR1 MDHEN and CDR2 SYDVKM. There are 14 residues in the CDR3. In nucleotides, the CDR3 is TGTGCCAGCAGTTTGGTAGAGATGATCTATGGCTACACCTTC. Translated: CASSLVEMIYGYTF.